This T cell receptor beta chain was sequenced during a study of blood T cell repertoires in COVID-19. Study overall: Acute and convalescent COVID-19 samples came from the United States, Italy and Spain. Sources were T cells, B-cell-depleted T cells, or PBMCs; the material itself was cDNA or gDNA.

The CDR3 is 17 residues long. In the authors' workflow: Amplification of reference gene primers provided the estimated nucleated cell counts. Generated by immunoSEQ multiplex PCR, the TCRdb table keeps only in-frame clones and is missing some. The DNA gave D and trimming, while V, J and clone size come from that table. The repertoire includes more than 400,000 clones, 80% to 90% of them detected once, and roughly 3.2% sits in the top ten. Sequenced sample: peripheral blood. The genes are TRBV21-1 and TRBJ1-1; TRBD1, as called in the table, went unchecked against the DNA. TRBV21-1 is annotated as a pseudogene. The TCR comes from a human donor in a cohort sampled during active COVID-19. The CDR3 coding sequence is TGTGCCAGCAGCAAAACAGCCCCCCACAGGTTGAACACTGAAGCTTTCTTT. It yields the protein CASSKTAPHRLNTEAFF.